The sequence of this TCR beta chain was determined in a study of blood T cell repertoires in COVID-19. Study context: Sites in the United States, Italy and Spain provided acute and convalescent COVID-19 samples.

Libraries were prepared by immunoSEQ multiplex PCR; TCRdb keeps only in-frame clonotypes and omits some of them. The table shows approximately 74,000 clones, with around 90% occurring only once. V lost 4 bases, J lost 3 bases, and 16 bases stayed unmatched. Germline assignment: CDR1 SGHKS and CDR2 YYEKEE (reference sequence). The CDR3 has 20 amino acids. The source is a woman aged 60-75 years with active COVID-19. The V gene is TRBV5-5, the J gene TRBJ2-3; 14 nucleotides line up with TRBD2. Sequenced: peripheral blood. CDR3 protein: CASSAFGTSGSKGFTDTQYF. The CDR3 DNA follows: TGTGCCAGCAGCGCGTTCGGGACTAGCGGGAGTAAAGGTTTTACAGATACGCAGTATTTT.